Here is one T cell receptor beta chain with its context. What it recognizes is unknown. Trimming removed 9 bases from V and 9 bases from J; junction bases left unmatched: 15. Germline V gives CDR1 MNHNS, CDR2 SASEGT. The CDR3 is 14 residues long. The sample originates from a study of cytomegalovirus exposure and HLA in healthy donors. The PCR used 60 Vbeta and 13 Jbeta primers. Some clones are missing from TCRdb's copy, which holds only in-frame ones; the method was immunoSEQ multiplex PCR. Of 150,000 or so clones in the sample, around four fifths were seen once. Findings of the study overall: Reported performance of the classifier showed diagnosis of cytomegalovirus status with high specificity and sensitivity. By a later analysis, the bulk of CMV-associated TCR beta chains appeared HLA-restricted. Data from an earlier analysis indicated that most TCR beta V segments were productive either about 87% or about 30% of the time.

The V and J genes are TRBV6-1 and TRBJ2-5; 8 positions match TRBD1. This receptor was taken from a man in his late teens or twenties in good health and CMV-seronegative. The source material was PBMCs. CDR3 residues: CASKNMDRALAQYF. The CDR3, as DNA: TGTGCCAGTAAGAACATGGACAGGGCACTGGCCCAGTACTTC.